This record covers a single T cell receptor (beta chain). The germline V gene has CDR1 SGHDT and CDR2 YYEEEE. CDR3 size: 15 residues. The junction had 1 base not matched to a gene; V was cut back by 1 base and J by 0 bases. Sequencing relied on immunoSEQ assay v3.0, run at survey level. The assay was immunoSEQ multiplex PCR, and TCRdb's table has in-frame clones only and misses some. The data show some 18,000 clones, approximately 81% seen once. This entry is derived from a study of long-term antiretroviral therapy in people with HIV. The rearrangement links TRBV5-6 to TRBJ1-5, with TRBD1 matching over 7 bases. The sequencing here drew on unsorted PBMCs, taken 0.6 years after starting antiretroviral therapy. The origin of this receptor is a woman aged 18-30 years with HIV. CDR3 in DNA: TGTGCCAGCAGCTTGCAGGGGGATAGCAATCAGCCCCAGCATTTT. Translated: CASSLQGDSNQPQHF.